This T cell receptor (beta chain) was identified in a study of regulatory T cells in long-lasting Graves disease. Turning to the study itself: Recently diagnosed Graves' patients had received antithyroid drugs for under 3 months.

Regarding the study as a whole: Persistent patients shared about 3,000 public clonotypes among themselves. Newly diagnosed patients shared fewer, at more than 750. TRBV28, TRBJ1-2 and TRBJ2-5 were segments that persistent disease favored.

Comment on this clonotype: Its antigen is as yet unknown.

Sequencing libraries for TCR beta were prepared with iRepertoire HTBI primers and Arm-PCR of CDR3 regions. MiXCR, run by TCRdb on the multiplex PCR reads, gives a single entry per CDR3 protein. Of 320,000 or so distinct CDR3 sequences listed, about 20% were seen once; the top ten hold 38%. Sample time point: newly diagnosed GD, antithyroid drugs for less than 3 months. After RNA was extracted from PBMCs, the TCR library was made from it. V lost 4 bases and J 8 bases, leaving 21 bases between the germline ends. There are 16 residues in the CDR3. The germline V gene has CDR1 SNHLY and CDR2 FYNNEI. The TCR was taken from a female donor with Graves disease. V gene TRBV2 combines with J gene TRBJ2-1; D assignment may be TRBD1 or TRBD2 (7 bases each). Source: peripheral blood mononuclear cells (PBMCs), taken at new diagnosis, from a patient treated with antithyroid drugs. CDR3 sequence (DNA): TGTGCCAGCAGTGGGGGGGGACAGTCCACGAGTCATGAGCAGTTCTTC. It encodes CASSGGGQSTSHEQFF. The entire variable domain, with the rest obtained from reference TRBV2 and TRBJ2-1, is as follows: EPEVTQTPSHQVTQMGQEVILRCVPISNHLYFYWYRQILGQKVEFLVSFYNNEISEKSEIFDDQFSVERPDGSNFTLKIRSTKLEDSAMYFCASSGGGQSTSHEQFFGPGTRLTVL.